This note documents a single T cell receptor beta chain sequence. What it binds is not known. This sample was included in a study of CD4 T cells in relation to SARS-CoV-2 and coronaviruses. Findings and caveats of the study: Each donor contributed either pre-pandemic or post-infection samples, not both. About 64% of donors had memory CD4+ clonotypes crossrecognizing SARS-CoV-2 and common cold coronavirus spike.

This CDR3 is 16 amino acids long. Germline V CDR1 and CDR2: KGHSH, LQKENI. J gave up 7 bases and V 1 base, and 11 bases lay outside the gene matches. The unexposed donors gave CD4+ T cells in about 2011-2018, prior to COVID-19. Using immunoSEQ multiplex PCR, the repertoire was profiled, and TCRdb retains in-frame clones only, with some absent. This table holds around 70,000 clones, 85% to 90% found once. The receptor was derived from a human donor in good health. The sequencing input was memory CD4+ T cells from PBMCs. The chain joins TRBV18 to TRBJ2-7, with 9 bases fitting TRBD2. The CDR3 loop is CASSPLPPAGGPEQYF. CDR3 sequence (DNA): TGTGCCAGCTCACCACTTCCACCAGCGGGGGGCCCAGAGCAGTACTTC.